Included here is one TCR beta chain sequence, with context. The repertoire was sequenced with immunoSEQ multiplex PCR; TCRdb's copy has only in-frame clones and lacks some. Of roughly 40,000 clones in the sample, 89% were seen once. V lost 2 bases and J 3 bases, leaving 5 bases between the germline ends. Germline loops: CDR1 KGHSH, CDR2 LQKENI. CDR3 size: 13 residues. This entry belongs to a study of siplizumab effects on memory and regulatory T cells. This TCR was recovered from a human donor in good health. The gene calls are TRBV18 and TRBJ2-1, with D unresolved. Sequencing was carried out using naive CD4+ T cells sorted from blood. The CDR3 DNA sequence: TGTGCCAGCTCACCAAGAAACTACAATGAGCAGTTCTTC. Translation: CASSPRNYNEQFF.